These 10 T cell receptor beta chains were sequenced from one sample in a study of cytomegalovirus exposure and HLA in healthy donors. Amplification used 60 Vbeta primers and 13 Jbeta primers. Libraries were prepared by immunoSEQ multiplex PCR; TCRdb keeps only in-frame clonotypes and omits some of them. Of 200,000 to 250,000 clones listed, about three quarters are singletons. The sequenced sample consisted of PBMCs. Receptors were obtained from a woman aged 55-70 years in good health and CMV-seropositive.

This clone occurred a few times. The genes are TRBV9 and TRBJ2-5; maybe TRBD2 (8 bases). The V and J ends lost 4 bases and 2 bases respectively, with 18 bases between them. CDR3 length: 16 amino acids. Germline V CDR1 and CDR2: SGDLS, YYNGEE. The CDR3 loop reads CASSSGGTSTQETQYF. In DNA form, the CDR3 reads TGTGCCAGCAGCTCAGGGGGGACTAGTACACAAGAGACCCAGTACTTC.

This clone was counted only a few times. The rearrangement joins TRBV7-8 to TRBJ2-3; a possible D gene is TRBD2 (6 bases). The CDR3 is made up of 16 amino acids. Germline CDR1 and CDR2: SGHVS and FQNEAQ. Trimming stripped 2 bases from V and 5 bases from J, with 17 bases between. The CDR3 here is CASSLMLATMGDTQYF. CDR3 nucleotide sequence: TGTGCCAGCAGCTTAATGCTAGCGACCATGGGAGATACGCAGTATTTT.

This sequence joins TRBV5-1 and TRBJ2-5, with D tentatively TRBD2 (5 bases). Germline CDR1 is SGHRS and CDR2 is YFSETQ. V was pared by 0 bases and J by 5 bases, with 14 bases between. This CDR3 comprises 15 residues. CDR3: CASSLAGLTGETQYF. CDR3 nucleotide sequence: TGCGCCAGCAGCTTGGCCGGACTCACCGGGGAGACCCAGTACTTC.

The genes are TRBV6-5 and TRBJ2-1; 10 bases map to TRBD2. Germline V gene data show CDR1 as MNHEY and CDR2 as SVGAGI. CDR3 length equals 15 residues. Trimming took 2 bases from V and 6 from J; bases not matched to a gene: 4. In nucleotides, the CDR3 is TGTGCCAGCAGTTACGGTCTAGCGGGAGCCAATGAGCAGTTCTTC. This encodes CASSYGLAGANEQFF.

The genes are TRBV18 and TRBJ2-5; D unclear. The V and J ends lost 2 bases and 1 base respectively, with 8 bases between them. Germline CDR1 is KGHSH and CDR2 is LQKENI. The CDR3 contains 14 residues. CDR3 amino acids: CASSPAVTQETQYF. In DNA form, the CDR3 reads TGTGCCAGCTCACCAGCGGTGACCCAAGAGACCCAGTACTTC. Complete variable domain (other parts from reference TRBV18 and TRBJ2-5): NAGVMQNPRHLVRRRGQEARLRCSPMKGHSHVYWYRQLPEEGLKFMVYLQKENIIDESGMPKERFSAEFPKEGPSILRIQQVVRGDSAAYFCASSPAVTQETQYFGPGTRLLVL.

The V gene is TRBV28, the J gene TRBJ1-2, with 9 bases fitting TRBD1. There are 14 residues in the CDR3. V shed 2 bases and J 5 bases; nucleotides not matched to a gene: 3. The germline V gene has CDR1 MDHEN and CDR2 SYDVKM. CDR3: CASSLGTGRYGYTF. The CDR3 DNA reads as TGTGCCAGCAGTTTAGGGACAGGGAGGTATGGCTACACCTTC.

The chain is built from TRBV4-1 and TRBJ2-2; D call uncertain. Trimming removed 0 bases from V and 4 bases from J, with 6 bases in between. In germline, CDR1 is MGHRA, CDR2 YSYEKL. The CDR3 contains 14 residues. The CDR3 coding sequence is TGCGCCAGCAGCCAAGAAGCGACCACCGGGGAGCTGTTTTTT. Residues: CASSQEATTGELFF.

V is TRBV5-1 and J is TRBJ1-4, with D possibly matching TRBD1 (6 bases). The CDR3 has 15 amino acids. Looked up from germline, CDR1 is SGHRS and CDR2 is YFSETQ. Trimming shortened V by 2 bases and J by 2 bases, and 10 bases separated the two germline ends. The CDR3 region is CASSFGQSTNEKLFF. The CDR3, as DNA: TGCGCCAGCAGCTTCGGACAGTCTACTAATGAAAAACTGTTTTTT.

The gene calls are TRBV19 and TRBJ2-3; 7 nucleotides agree with TRBD2. This CDR3 is 15 amino acids long. V lost 3 bases, J lost 3 bases, and 6 bases stayed unmatched. Germline lookup yields CDR1 LNHDA and CDR2 SQIVND (reference sequence). This chain's CDR3 is CASSMNGEGTDTQYF. CDR3 sequence (DNA): TGTGCCAGTAGTATGAACGGGGAGGGAACAGATACGCAGTATTTT.

The genes are TRBV5-1 and TRBJ2-1, with 7 nucleotides matching TRBD2. CDR1 and CDR2 (germline): SGHRS, YFSETQ. The V segment lost 4 bases and the J segment 7 bases; nucleotides outside the gene matches: 17. This CDR3 is built from 17 residues. CDR3 loop: CASSTGGWAGVGNEQFF. CDR3 in DNA: TGCGCCAGCAGCACCGGGGGGTGGGCGGGAGTCGGTAATGAGCAGTTCTTC. The whole variable domain, filled in from reference TRBV5-1 and TRBJ2-1, reads KAGVTQTPRYLIKTRGQQVTLSCSPISGHRSVSWYQQTPGQGLQFLFEYFSETQRNKGNFPGRFSGRQFSNSRSEMNVSTLELGDSALYLCASSTGGWAGVGNEQFFGPGTRLTVL.